These 27 T cell receptor beta chains came from one sample sequenced in a study of long-term antiretroviral therapy in people with HIV. Survey-level immunoSEQ v3.0 assays were run. Here immunoSEQ multiplex PCR was the method, and the copy in TCRdb shows in-frame clones only, minus some. The sample carries about 25,000 clones, 80% to 90% recorded once. The material was unsorted PBMCs, obtained 1.2 years after starting antiretroviral therapy. These receptors came from a man in his fifties with HIV.

This rearrangement joins TRBV27 to TRBJ1-5; 7 nucleotides align to TRBD1. V lost 5 bases and J lost 4; bases outside the gene matches: 17. Per the germline V gene, CDR1 is MNHEY and CDR2 is SMNVEV (reference sequence). This CDR3 contains 18 residues. In DNA, the CDR3 is TGTGCCAGCAGTAGGATGACAGGGCCGTTAGTAGGGAATCAGCCCCAGCATTTT. It specifies CASSRMTGPLVGNQPQHF.

The chain combines TRBV2 with TRBJ1-2; 7 bases align to TRBD1. Per germline, CDR1 SNHLY and CDR2 FYNNEI. The CDR3 length is 15 residues. The V and J ends lost 2 bases and 3 bases, in that order; junction bases with no gene match: 6. CDR3 sequence (DNA): TGTGCCAGCAGTGAATGGGACAGTGAGTACTATGGCTACACCTTC. Residues: CASSEWDSEYYGYTF.

The J gene is TRBJ2-7, the V gene TRBV27, with D possibly TRBD2 on 5 matching bases. Germline V gives CDR1 MNHEY, CDR2 SMNVEV (reference sequence). CDR3 length: 13 amino acids. V was cut by 3 bases and J by 7 bases, with 13 bases left in between. In nucleotides, the CDR3 is TGTGCCAGCAGTTTTTCTGTTACGGGGGAGCAGTACTTC. This gives the protein CASSFSVTGEQYF.

V and J are TRBV6-1 and TRBJ1-5, with D tentatively TRBD1 (6 bases). V dropped 2 bases and J dropped 3 bases, with 11 bases sitting between them. Germline-derived CDR1 and CDR2 are MNHNS and SASEGT. This CDR3 spans 15 amino acids. DNA for the CDR3: TGTGCCAGCAGTGAACGGTGGACAGCCAATCAGCCCCAGCATTTT. Protein product: CASSERWTANQPQHF.

This chain links TRBV7-9 with TRBJ2-7; 9 nucleotides match TRBD1. CDR3 length equals 15 residues. Unmatched junction bases numbered 9, after V lost 4 bases and J lost 5 bases. The germline CDR1 and CDR2 sequences are SEHNR and FQNEAQ (reference sequence). The DNA of the CDR3 is TGTGCCAGCAGCTCAAGGTACGGGACAGGGAACGAGCAGTACTTC. Translation: CASSSRYGTGNEQYF.

CDR3 loop: CASSYGGSRYEQYF. CDR3 coding DNA: TGTGCCAGCAGTTACGGGGGCAGCCGCTACGAGCAGTACTTC. The chain recombines TRBV28 with TRBJ2-7; D possibly uses TRBD1 or TRBD2 (6 bases each). Germline CDR1 MDHEN, CDR2 SYDVKM. The CDR3 length is 14 residues. Trimming took off 4 bases at V and 3 bases at J, with 13 bases between the two ends.

The rearrangement links TRBV5-1 to TRBJ1-2, with TRBD1 as a possible D gene (6 bases). The CDR3 runs 14 residues. The V gene's germline CDR1 is SGHRS and CDR2 YFSETQ. V dropped 2 bases and J dropped 4 bases, with 12 bases sitting between them. This CDR3 reads CASSFEQGAYGYTF. The CDR3 DNA reads as TGCGCCAGCAGCTTCGAACAGGGTGCCTATGGCTACACCTTC.

This chain joins TRBV9 and TRBJ1-6, with D uncertain. Between the trimmed V and J ends, which lost 4 bases and 11 bases, there was a span of 13 bases. The CDR3 is 13 residues long. Looked up from germline, CDR1 is SGDLS and CDR2 is YYNGEE. CDR3 protein: CASSPSGKAPLHF. The CDR3 DNA is TGTGCCAGCAGCCCTTCCGGAAAAGCACCCCTCCACTTT. Full variable domain (missing parts from reference TRBV9 and TRBJ1-6): DSGVTQTPKHLITATGQRVTLRCSPRSGDLSVYWYQQSLDQGLQFLIQYYNGEERAKGNILERFSAQQFPDLHSELNLSSLELGDSALYFCASSPSGKAPLHFGNGTRLTVT.

This clone came up a few times. The rearrangement uses TRBV5-5 and TRBJ1-5; D uncertain. Germline V gene sequence: CDR1 SGHKS, CDR2 YYEKEE (reference sequence). The CDR3 runs 14 residues. Deletions cut 4 bases from V and 2 bases from J, with 10 bases between. CDR3 nucleotide sequence: TGTGCCAGCAGCCCCCGAGGTGGCAATCAGCCCCAGCATTTT. This codes for CASSPRGGNQPQHF.

V is TRBV5-8 and J is TRBJ2-5; D perhaps matches TRBD2 (6 bases). The DNA end favors TRBJ2-7, so the J call may be wrong. CDR1 and CDR2 (germline): SGHTS, YDEGEE. The CDR3 is 14 residues long. CDR3 sequence reads: CASSYGTSSYEQYF. The CDR3 DNA is TGTGCCAGCAGTTATGGGACTTCCTCCTACGAGCAGTACTTC.

The chain uses TRBV5-6 and TRBJ1-6; D not resolved. The CDR3 spans 14 residues. The germline V gene encodes CDR1 SGHDT and CDR2 YYEEEE. V was pared by 3 bases and J by 7 bases, with 11 bases between. CDR3 region: CASSSGRLNSPLHF. The CDR3 bases are TGTGCCAGCAGCTCCGGACGGCTAAATTCACCCCTCCACTTT.

This clone was observed a few times. The chain joins TRBV6-6 to TRBJ1-2; weak D call: TRBD1 (5 bases). V gave up 8 bases and J gave up 3 bases, with 16 bases separating them. The CDR3 is made up of 14 amino acids. CDR1 is MNHNY and CDR2 is SVGAGI in the germline V gene (reference sequence). The CDR3 region is CASGGYEAYYGYTF. CDR3 DNA: TGTGCCAGCGGGGGTTATGAGGCTTACTATGGCTACACCTTC.

The rearrangement links TRBV6-5 to TRBJ1-5; TRBD1 matches 8 bases. Unmatched junction bases numbered 6, after V lost 5 bases and J lost 6 bases. This CDR3 region has 14 residues. CDR1 MNHEY and CDR2 SVGAGI come from the germline V gene. This CDR3 reads CASSVDRGGQPQHF. CDR3 nucleotides: TGTGCCAGCAGTGTCGACAGGGGAGGTCAGCCCCAGCATTTT.

V and J are TRBV7-2 and TRBJ1-4; 7 nucleotides line up with TRBD1. The germline gives CDR1 SGHTA, CDR2 FQGNSA. With 0 bases clipped from V and 9 bases from J, the junction kept 1 base outside the gene matches. The length of the CDR3 is 13 residues. The CDR3 DNA reads as TGTGCCAGCAGCTTAGCAAGGGGGCAAAAACTGTTTTTT. The encoded protein is CASSLARGQKLFF.

This clone was recorded only once. The rearrangement links TRBV28 to TRBJ1-4; D is unclear. The CDR3 is 14 residues long. The V gene lost 2 bases and the J gene lost 5 bases, with 9 bases spanning the gap. Germline CDR1 is MDHEN and CDR2 is SYDVKM. CDR3: CASSLGPLNEKLFF. As DNA, the CDR3 is TGTGCCAGCAGTTTAGGGCCGTTAAATGAAAAACTGTTTTTT.

The rearrangement uses TRBV9 and TRBJ1-3; 10 bases line up with TRBD1. V lost 4 bases, J lost 4 bases, and 11 bases stayed unmatched. Germline CDR1 reads SGDLS; CDR2 reads YYNGEE. The CDR3 consists of 17 residues. The CDR3 region has the DNA TGTGCCAGCAGCCCTACCCCCGGGACAGGGGCCGGAAACACCATATATTTT. Translated, it gives CASSPTPGTGAGNTIYF.

The rearrangement joins TRBV28 to TRBJ1-2; D is possibly TRBD1 (6 bases). The germline V gene has CDR1 MDHEN and CDR2 SYDVKM. V lost 6 bases, J lost 4 bases, and 12 bases lay in between. CDR3 size: 13 residues. The CDR3 loop reads CASRRQGTYGYTF. The CDR3 DNA reads as TGTGCCAGCAGGCGGCAGGGGACCTATGGCTACACCTTC.

The V call is TRBV28, the J call TRBJ1-1; TRBD1 aligns across 7 bases. Germline V gives CDR1 MDHEN, CDR2 SYDVKM. CDR3 length equals 14 residues. The V gene end was trimmed by 10 bases and the J gene end by 0 bases; junction bases not matched to a gene: 8. The CDR3 DNA follows: TGTGCCACCGGACAGGCGACTATGAACACTGAAGCTTTCTTT. Its protein product is CATGQATMNTEAFF.

The chain recombines TRBV6-5 with TRBJ2-7; no clear D. Germline values: CDR1 MNHEY, CDR2 SVGAGI. Trimming pared 5 bases from V and 6 bases from J, leaving 14 bases between. The CDR3 extends over 13 amino acids. The DNA for the CDR3 is TGTGCCAGCAGTAAAGGAAGCCTTGGCGAGCAGTACTTC. It encodes CASSKGSLGEQYF.

CDR3 DNA: TGTGCCAGCAGCCTGGATTTTGGGAATGAAAAACTGTTTTTT. It encodes CASSLDFGNEKLFF. The V call is TRBV5-4, the J call TRBJ1-4; D not certain. Trimming pared 4 bases from V and 5 bases from J, leaving 12 bases between. The CDR3 loop spans 14 amino acids. Germline CDR1 is SGHNT and CDR2 is YYREEE (reference sequence).

CDR3 region: CASSRVGTYYGYTF. The CDR3 DNA follows: TGTGCCAGCAGCCGCGTAGGGACTTACTATGGCTACACCTTC. The rearrangement links TRBV5-6 to TRBJ1-2; a weak D match, TRBD1 (5 bases). Germline lookup yields CDR1 SGHDT and CDR2 YYEEEE. CDR3 length: 14 residues. V lost 4 bases and J 3 bases, leaving 13 bases between the germline ends.

The V gene is TRBV6-5, the J gene TRBJ2-2; D call uncertain. V was cut by 1 base and J by 1 base, with 7 bases left in between. CDR1 is MNHEY, CDR2 SVGAGI, per germline. The CDR3 is 15 amino acids. The CDR3 region is CASSYYSLNTGELFF. The DNA for the CDR3 is TGTGCCAGCAGTTACTACAGCCTGAACACCGGGGAGCTGTTTTTT.

The J gene is TRBJ2-1, the V gene TRBV28, with TRBD1 identical over 10 bases. The trim removed 3 bases at V and 4 bases at J, leaving 15 bases unmatched. This CDR3 is built from 19 residues. Germline-derived CDR1 and CDR2 are MDHEN and SYDVKM. CDR3: CASSLMVSGTGELYNEQFF. The CDR3 nucleotides are TGTGCCAGCAGTTTGATGGTGTCCGGGACAGGGGAGCTTTACAATGAGCAGTTCTTC. The full variable domain, completed using reference TRBV28 and TRBJ2-1, is DVKVTQSSRYLVKRTGEKVFLECVQDMDHENMFWYRQDPGLGLRLIYFSYDVKMKEKGDIPEGYSVSREKKERFSLILESASTNQTSMYLCASSLMVSGTGELYNEQFFGPGTRLTVL.

The CDR3 DNA is TGTGCCAGCAGCCTACCCAGGACCGTGGGGGACGAGCAGTACTTC. It translates to CASSLPRTVGDEQYF. This chain connects TRBV6-6 to TRBJ2-7; TRBD1 or TRBD2 may be the D gene (5 bases each). The CDR3 loop spans 15 amino acids. Germline CDR1 MNHNY, CDR2 SVGAGI (reference sequence). Trimming removed 6 bases from V and 5 bases from J, with 20 bases in between.

The chain couples TRBV2 to TRBJ1-1, with 9 bases fitting TRBD1. Germline CDR1 reads SNHLY; CDR2 reads FYNNEI. Germline trimming cut 6 bases from V and 5 bases from J; bases unmatched to any gene: 13. This CDR3 spans 16 amino acids. The CDR3 reads CASRAPQQGAGTEAFF. The CDR3 DNA is TGTGCCAGCAGAGCCCCCCAACAGGGGGCAGGGACTGAAGCTTTCTTT.

CDR3 sequence: CASSQDVQGAAEKLFF. The CDR3 coding sequence is TGCGCCAGCAGCCAAGATGTCCAGGGGGCGGCGGAAAAACTGTTTTTT. This sequence joins TRBV4-3 and TRBJ1-4, with 8 bases identical to TRBD1. This CDR3 is 16 amino acids long. Trimming cost V 0 bases and J 8 bases; bases outside gene matches: 8. In germline, CDR1 is LGHNA, CDR2 YSLEER.

This sequence joins TRBV7-3 and TRBJ2-3, with D perhaps TRBD1 (6 bases). The V end lost 4 bases, the J end lost 7 bases, and 9 bases lay between the germline ends. Germline V gene lookup returns CDR1 SGHTA and CDR2 FQGTGA. The CDR3 length is 12 residues. CDR3 sequence reads: CASSSDSHTQYF. The CDR3 nucleotides read TGTGCCAGCAGCTCGGACAGTCATACGCAGTATTTT.